The 9 T cell receptor beta chains reported below all come from one sample, sequenced in a study of blood T cell repertoires in COVID-19. Produced via immunoSEQ multiplex PCR; TCRdb's table is partial and in-frame only. Among more than 20,000 clones, roughly 75% were seen once, and the ten largest hold about a fifth. Sequencing was done on a sample of peripheral blood. Receptors were obtained from a human donor in a cohort sampled during active or convalescent COVID-19.

This chain links TRBV7-8 with TRBJ2-7; possibly TRBD1 for D (5 bases). The CDR3 spans 14 residues. Trimming cost V 1 base and J 0 bases, with 7 bases left between them. Germline V gene lookup returns CDR1 SGHVS and CDR2 FQNEAQ. CDR3 DNA: TGTGCCAGCAGCTTAGGTGACAGCTCCTACGAGCAGTACTTC. It is translated as CASSLGDSSYEQYF.

The V and J genes are TRBV5-1 and TRBJ1-6; 12 nucleotides match TRBD1. Germline lookup yields CDR1 SGHRS and CDR2 YFSETQ. There are 17 residues in the CDR3. Trimming removed 4 bases from V and 7 bases from J; junction bases left unmatched: 9. The CDR3 region has the DNA TGCGCCAGCAGCCGCGGGACAGGGGGCGCAGGAAATTCACCCCTCCACTTT. Translated, it gives CASSRGTGGAGNSPLHF. The full variable domain, rest sourced from reference TRBV5-1 and TRBJ1-6, is KAGVTQTPRYLIKTRGQQVTLSCSPISGHRSVSWYQQTPGQGLQFLFEYFSETQRNKGNFPGRFSGRQFSNSRSEMNVSTLELGDSALYLCASSRGTGGAGNSPLHFGNGTRLTVT.

The rearrangement links TRBV19 to TRBJ1-6, with D uncertain. Germline V gene data show CDR1 as LNHDA and CDR2 as SQIVND (reference sequence). Trimming left V 6 bases short and J 6 bases short, with 15 bases between. There are 15 residues in the CDR3. The CDR3, as DNA: TGTGCCAGTAGCCGTCAGACAAATACTAATTCACCCCTCCACTTT. As protein: CASSRQTNTNSPLHF.

This clone has a handful of counts. The chain joins TRBV18 to TRBJ1-1; no reliable D call. The CDR3 is 18 amino acids. V lost 1 base and J 0 bases, leaving 18 bases between the germline ends. CDR1 is KGHSH, CDR2 LQKENI, per germline. This CDR3 reads CASSPLGPGSGLNTEAFF. The CDR3 DNA reads TGTGCCAGCTCACCACTCGGACCGGGAAGCGGGTTGAACACTGAAGCTTTCTTT.

The V gene is TRBV28, the J gene TRBJ1-4; a possible D gene is TRBD1 (6 bases). The CDR3 is 15 amino acids. V lost 6 bases and J lost 7, with 18 bases in between. The germline V gene has CDR1 MDHEN and CDR2 SYDVKM. The CDR3 protein is CASRNGLNRAEKLFF. CDR3 in DNA: TGTGCCAGCAGGAACGGACTGAACAGGGCTGAAAAACTGTTTTTT. The whole variable domain, remainder taken from reference TRBV28 and TRBJ1-4, is DVKVTQSSRYLVKRTGEKVFLECVQDMDHENMFWYRQDPGLGLRLIYFSYDVKMKEKGDIPEGYSVSREKKERFSLILESASTNQTSMYLCASRNGLNRAEKLFFGSGTQLSVL.

There are a few counts of this clone. CDR3 amino acids: CANKGRTSGVPWGANVLTF. The CDR3 region has the DNA TGCGCCAACAAGGGTAGGACTAGCGGAGTCCCGTGGGGGGCCAACGTCCTGACTTTC. The genes are TRBV10-1 and TRBJ2-6, with 10 positions matching TRBD2. This CDR3 region has 19 residues. Germline assignment: CDR1 WNHNN and CDR2 SYGVQD (reference sequence). V was pared by 10 bases and J by 4 bases, with 19 bases of the junction left unmatched.

V gene TRBV28 combines with J gene TRBJ2-5, with TRBD1 as a possible D gene (6 bases). CDR3 length: 13 residues. Germline V gene lookup returns CDR1 MDHEN and CDR2 SYDVKM. V was clipped by 6 bases and J by 4 bases, with 12 bases between them. For the CDR3, the DNA is TGTGCCAGCAGGCTACCAGGGGTAGAGACCCAGTACTTC. This codes for CASRLPGVETQYF. The variable domain in full, with the rest retrieved from reference TRBV28 and TRBJ2-5, is DVKVTQSSRYLVKRTGEKVFLECVQDMDHENMFWYRQDPGLGLRLIYFSYDVKMKEKGDIPEGYSVSREKKERFSLILESASTNQTSMYLCASRLPGVETQYFGPGTRLLVL.

The chain has TRBV4-2 and TRBJ1-4; the D is unclear. The V gene's germline CDR1 is LGHNA and CDR2 YNFKEQ. The CDR3 runs 16 residues. Trimming took off 1 base at V and 7 bases at J, with 16 bases between the two ends. DNA of the CDR3: TGTGCCAGCAGCCAAGGTGAGAGATCGCAGCGTGAAAAACTGTTTTTT. Its protein product is CASSQGERSQREKLFF.

The rearrangement uses TRBV6-5 and TRBJ2-7; 7 positions match TRBD2. The V and J ends lost 6 bases and 7 bases, in that order; junction bases with no gene match: 9. This CDR3 contains 13 residues. Looked up from germline, CDR1 is MNHEY and CDR2 is SVGAGI. The CDR3, as DNA: TGTGCCAGCAGCGGGGGGACCCGAGGAGAGCAGTACGTC. The encoded protein is CASSGGTRGEQYV.